This T cell receptor (beta chain) was profiled in a study of cytotoxic CD8 clonotypes in ibrutinib-treated CLL. For the study at large: Collecting the response samples happened after a median 12 months of treatment, with a range of 6 to 36. General study results and limits: The study found public clonotypes uncommon, contracting or stable on treatment.

Assay used: immunoSEQ multiplex PCR; TCRdb lists only in-frame clones, some missing. The sample holds about 300,000 clones, 60% to 80% seen once. Details on this clone: Its specificity is unknown.

CDR1 LGHNT and CDR2 FRNRAP come from the germline V gene. The CDR3 is 14 residues long. V was pared by 4 bases and J by 15 bases, with 10 bases of the junction left unmatched. Here the sequenced sample was PBMCs, taken after 36 months of ibrutinib treatment. The rearrangement links TRBV12-5 to TRBJ1-6; 9 bases are a match to TRBD1. This receptor was taken from a human donor with chronic lymphocytic leukemia. The CDR3 region has the DNA TGTGCTAGTGGTTCGGACAGGGGTCTGCCGCTCCTCCACTTT. It encodes CASGSDRGLPLLHF.